These 31 T cell receptor beta chains came from one sample sequenced in a study of blood T cell repertoires in COVID-19. Assay used: immunoSEQ multiplex PCR; TCRdb lists only in-frame clones, some missing. The table lists 150,000 to 200,000 clones, more than 75% of them singletons, with less than 3% in the top ten. Input material: peripheral blood. Receptors were obtained from a man aged 35-49 years with active or convalescent COVID-19.

The chain has TRBV19 and TRBJ2-7; maybe TRBD2 (6 bases). V shed 0 bases and J shed 4 bases, with 13 bases lying between them. Germline V lookup: CDR1 LNHDA, CDR2 SQIVND (reference sequence). There are 15 residues in the CDR3. CDR3: CASSIEGGMGYEQYF. DNA of the CDR3: TGTGCCAGTAGTATAGAAGGAGGGATGGGATACGAGCAGTACTTC.

The chain recombines TRBV7-9 with TRBJ2-3; TRBD1 might be the D (5 bases). V shed 7 bases and J shed 6 bases, with 11 bases lying between them. The CDR3 is 12 residues long. Germline assignment: CDR1 SEHNR and CDR2 FQNEAQ (reference sequence). CDR3 sequence (DNA): TGTGCCAGCATGACCCCAGGGGATACGCAGTATTTT. Translating gives CASMTPGDTQYF.

The J gene is TRBJ1-5, the V gene TRBV28; D uncertain. Germline CDR1 and CDR2: MDHEN and SYDVKM. The CDR3 is made up of 15 amino acids. Trimming shortened V by 4 bases and J by 0 bases, and 10 bases separated the two germline ends. The CDR3 bases are TGTGCCAGCAGTTCCTTCAGTCCTAGCAATCAGCCCCAGCATTTT. This sequence encodes CASSSFSPSNQPQHF.

This clone was counted only a few times. V gene TRBV27 combines with J gene TRBJ1-2; no reliable D call. The germline CDR1 and CDR2 sequences are MNHEY and SMNVEV (reference sequence). CDR3 length equals 14 residues. The V gene lost 6 bases and the J gene lost 3 bases, with 14 bases spanning the gap. The CDR3 reads CASSRGLQDYGYTF. DNA for the CDR3: TGTGCCAGCAGCCGTGGACTGCAGGACTATGGCTACACCTTC.

The chain couples TRBV19 to TRBJ1-1, with 7 bases that match TRBD1. V shed 1 base and J 4 bases; nucleotides not matched to a gene: 6. Germline V lookup: CDR1 LNHDA, CDR2 SQIVND (reference sequence). This CDR3 spans 15 amino acids. CDR3 sequence: CASSIADRDGTEAFF. In nucleotides, the CDR3 is TGTGCCAGTAGTATAGCCGACAGGGATGGCACTGAAGCTTTCTTT.

V gene TRBV19 combines with J gene TRBJ1-1; 9 bases match TRBD1. The CDR3 sequence is 14 residues long. Unmatched junction bases numbered 6, after V lost 10 bases and J lost 0 bases. CDR1 is LNHDA and CDR2 is SQIVND in the germline V gene (reference sequence). CDR3 sequence reads: CATTGGSLNTEAFF. The CDR3, as DNA: TGTGCCACCACAGGGGGCTCTTTGAACACTGAAGCTTTCTTT.

V is TRBV3-1 (or the pseudogene TRBV3-2) and J is TRBJ1-4; D might be TRBD1 (5 bases). Germline assignment: CDR1 LGHDT and CDR2 YNNKEL (reference sequence). There are 15 residues in the CDR3. With 1 base removed from V and 10 bases from J, the gap between germline ends came to 16 bases. The CDR3 nucleotides are TGTGCCAGCAGCCAAGTGGGCGGGGACCTCTTAAAACTGTTTTTT. Residues: CASSQVGGDLLKLFF.

The chain is built from TRBV2 and TRBJ1-5; weak D call: TRBD1 (6 bases). The CDR3 is 15 residues long. Germline V gives CDR1 SNHLY, CDR2 FYNNEI. Trimming shortened V by 6 bases and J by 0 bases, and 12 bases separated the two germline ends. CDR3 sequence: CASRMRTDSNQPQHF. CDR3 bases: TGTGCCAGCAGAATGAGGACAGATAGCAATCAGCCCCAGCATTTT.

V gene TRBV20-1 combines with J gene TRBJ1-3, with D perhaps matching TRBD1 (5 bases). The CDR3 spans 16 residues. CDR1 and CDR2 (germline): DFQATT, SNEGSKA (reference sequence). V shed 3 bases and J shed 2 bases, with 17 bases lying between them. In nucleotides, the CDR3 is TGCAGTGCTAGTGCAGTGGCAGGCAGGGCTGGAAACACCATATATTTT. It codes for CSASAVAGRAGNTIYF.

The count of this clone is one. The chain carries TRBV6-5 and TRBJ2-3, with a weak D call TRBD1 (6 bases). There are 12 residues in the CDR3. Germline V gene data show CDR1 as MNHEY and CDR2 as SVGAGI. The germline V and J ends were trimmed by 6 bases and 5 bases, with 9 bases remaining between them. Here the CDR3 DNA reads TGTGCCAGCAGACAGGGTCAAGATACGCAGTATTTT. Its translation is CASRQGQDTQYF.

The chain links TRBV25-1 to TRBJ1-1; D is possibly TRBD1 (6 bases). V gave up 8 bases and J gave up 4 bases, with 14 bases separating them. The CDR3 is 13 amino acids. CDR1 is MGHDK and CDR2 is SYGVNS in the germline V gene. CDR3 sequence (DNA): TGTGCCAGCTTTAACAGGGCGAGCACTGAAGCTTTCTTT. Protein sequence: CASFNRASTEAFF.

This clone was counted once. The rearrangement links TRBV19 to TRBJ2-3; TRBD1 agrees at 7 bases. The CDR3 loop spans 14 amino acids. V was clipped by 6 bases and J by 2 bases; unmatched bases: 5. CDR1 and CDR2 (germline): LNHDA, SQIVND (reference sequence). CDR3 nucleotides: TGTGCCAGTAGAAGACAGGGAAACACAGATACGCAGTATTTT. Translating it yields CASRRQGNTDTQYF. The entire variable domain, with the rest obtained from reference TRBV19 and TRBJ2-3, is as follows: DGGITQSPKYLFRKEGQNVTLSCEQNLNHDAMYWYRQDPGQGLRLIYYSQIVNDFQKGDIAEGYSVSREKKESFPLTVTSAQKNPTAFYLCASRRQGNTDTQYFGPGTRLTVL.

The chain employs TRBV4-1 and TRBJ2-1; 8 bases line up with TRBD2. Trimming took 4 bases from V and 0 from J; bases not matched to a gene: 5. Germline V gene lookup returns CDR1 MGHRA and CDR2 YSYEKL. The CDR3 is 16 residues long. The CDR3 region is CASSRTGTSSYNEQFF. The DNA for the CDR3 is TGCGCCAGCAGCCGGACCGGGACTAGCTCCTACAATGAGCAGTTCTTC.

The V and J genes are TRBV3-1 (or the pseudogene TRBV3-2) and TRBJ1-1; D is unclear. The V end lost 1 base, the J end lost 6 bases, and 9 bases lay between the germline ends. The CDR3 has 13 amino acids. Germline lookup yields CDR1 LGHDT and CDR2 YNNKEL (reference sequence). CDR3 in amino acids: CASSQGATAEAFF. The CDR3 nucleotides read TGTGCCAGCAGCCAAGGGGCTACAGCTGAAGCTTTCTTT.

This clone came up once. The V and J genes are TRBV11-3 and TRBJ1-5; D gene ambiguous. V was trimmed by 3 bases and J by 2 bases, leaving 5 bases between them. The CDR3 runs 13 residues. Germline lookup yields CDR1 SGHNT and CDR2 YENEEA. CDR3 loop: CASSLSGNQPQHF. Here the CDR3 DNA reads TGTGCCAGCAGCTTGTCTGGCAATCAGCCCCAGCATTTT.

The chain recombines TRBV19 with TRBJ2-1, with 8 bases that match TRBD2. V lost 8 bases, J lost 7 bases, and 10 bases stayed unmatched. This CDR3 is built from 14 residues. Germline values: CDR1 LNHDA, CDR2 SQIVND (reference sequence). The CDR3 nucleotides read TGTGCCAGTTATAGCGGGGTCCAGCGGAATGAGCAGTTCTTC. Translation gives CASYSGVQRNEQFF. The complete variable domain, with remaining parts taken from reference TRBV19 and TRBJ2-1, reads DGGITQSPKYLFRKEGQNVTLSCEQNLNHDAMYWYRQDPGQGLRLIYYSQIVNDFQKGDIAEGYSVSREKKESFPLTVTSAQKNPTAFYLCASYSGVQRNEQFFGPGTRLTVL.

The DNA of the CDR3 is TGTGCCAGCAGTTTGTCGAAGCGGGGGGCTGTGGATACGCAGTATTTT. Translating it yields CASSLSKRGAVDTQYF. The chain links TRBV27 to TRBJ2-3; TRBD2 aligns across 9 bases. V shed 3 bases, J shed 6 bases, and the junction held 10 bases outside the gene matches. CDR1 and CDR2 (germline): MNHEY, SMNVEV (reference sequence). This CDR3 comprises 16 residues.

This chain uses TRBV7-8 with TRBJ1-4, with D possibly matching TRBD1 (5 bases). The CDR3 totals 12 residues. V was cut by 5 bases and J by 8 bases, with 9 bases left in between. Germline assignment: CDR1 SGHVS and CDR2 FQNEAQ. In nucleotides, the CDR3 is TGTGCCAGCAGCCAGGGAGGGGAAAAACTGTTTTTT. Protein: CASSQGGEKLFF.

Points on this clone: Relative to the germline gene, one junction end is altered; a read error may explain this. The chain is built from TRBV2 and TRBJ1-2; the D gene is possibly TRBD1 (6 bases). This CDR3 spans 12 amino acids. Germline-derived CDR1 and CDR2 are SNHLY and FYNNEI. The CDR3 DNA sequence: TGTGCCAGCAGGGAAGATCAGGGGGGCTACACCTTC. This encodes CASREDQGGYTF.

The chain uses TRBV28 and TRBJ2-3; 12 bases map to TRBD1. V shed 5 bases, J shed 4 bases, and the junction held 4 bases outside the gene matches. CDR3 length: 15 residues. Germline loops: CDR1 MDHEN, CDR2 SYDVKM. DNA of the CDR3: TGTGCCAGCAGTCCTGGGACAGGGGGCTCAGATACGCAGTATTTT. This sequence encodes CASSPGTGGSDTQYF.

This sequence joins TRBV7-9 and TRBJ1-1; possibly TRBD1 for D (5 bases). Trimming stripped 5 bases from V and 6 bases from J, with 22 bases between. Germline loops: CDR1 SEHNR, CDR2 FQNEAQ (reference sequence). The CDR3 sequence is 16 residues long. For the CDR3, the DNA is TGTGCCAGCAGCCCCACCCCAACAGGCGCCAAGGCTGAAGCTTTCTTT. Encoded protein: CASSPTPTGAKAEAFF.

The gene calls are TRBV28 and TRBJ2-7; the D is unclear. Germline CDR1 and CDR2: MDHEN and SYDVKM. The V gene lost 8 bases and the J gene lost 7 bases, with 12 bases spanning the gap. This CDR3 comprises 11 residues. CDR3 protein: CASGSLTEQYF. CDR3 bases: TGTGCCAGCGGGTCTCTGACTGAGCAGTACTTC.

The rearrangement uses TRBV7-9 and TRBJ2-7, with D maybe TRBD1 (6 bases). CDR1 is SEHNR, CDR2 FQNEAQ, per germline (reference sequence). The CDR3 totals 13 residues. V lost 5 bases, J lost 4 bases, and 12 bases lay in between. The CDR3 sequence: CASSRRGQYEQYF. Written as DNA, the CDR3 is TGTGCCAGCAGCCGAAGAGGACAGTACGAGCAGTACTTC.

The count of this clone is one. The chain is built from TRBV4-3 and TRBJ2-3, with D possibly being TRBD2 (6 bases). Trimming removed 0 bases at V and 1 base at J, with 11 bases between. The CDR3 sequence is 16 residues long. CDR1 is LGHNA and CDR2 is YSLEER in the germline V gene. The CDR3: CASSQDLASGTDTQYF. The CDR3 bases are TGCGCCAGCAGCCAAGATTTGGCTAGCGGCACAGATACGCAGTATTTT.

V usage is TRBV9 and J usage is TRBJ1-2, with D possibly matching TRBD1 (6 bases). Trimming took 3 bases from V and 5 from J, leaving 14 bases between them. This CDR3 comprises 14 residues. Germline values: CDR1 SGDLS, CDR2 YYNGEE. The CDR3 DNA sequence: TGTGCCAGCAGCGCGAACAGGGAAAAATATGGCTACACCTTC. It encodes CASSANREKYGYTF.

The gene calls are TRBV11-2 and TRBJ2-5, with D possibly TRBD1 on 6 matching bases. In germline, CDR1 is SGHAT, CDR2 FQNNGV. Trimming shortened V by 0 bases and J by 9 bases, and 14 bases separated the two germline ends. This CDR3 region has 14 residues. The CDR3 sequence is CASSLDQGSGAQYF. In nucleotides, the CDR3 is TGTGCCAGCAGCTTAGATCAGGGGTCCGGAGCCCAGTACTTC. Drawing the rest from reference TRBV11-2 and TRBJ2-5, the complete variable domain is EAGVAQSPRYKIIEKRQSVAFWCNPISGHATLYWYQQILGQGPKLLIQFQNNGVVDDSQLPKDRFSAERLKGVDSTLKIQPAKLEDSAVYLCASSLDQGSGAQYFGPGTRLLVL.

The chain couples TRBV30 to TRBJ2-3, with D maybe TRBD2 (7 bases). Germline-derived CDR1 and CDR2 are GTSNPN and SVGIG (reference sequence). V was shortened by 4 bases and J by 2 bases, with 13 bases between the two germline ends. The CDR3 extends over 14 amino acids. The CDR3 here is CAWTIGGVTDTQYF. CDR3 coding DNA: TGTGCCTGGACGATAGGGGGGGTCACAGATACGCAGTATTTT.

The chain recombines TRBV3-1 (or the pseudogene TRBV3-2) with TRBJ2-7; 7 nucleotides agree with TRBD1. CDR3 length: 18 amino acids. Per the germline V gene, CDR1 is LGHDT and CDR2 is YNNKEL (reference sequence). The V and J ends lost 0 bases and 0 bases, in that order; junction bases with no gene match: 11. The CDR3 loop reads CASSQDRRQGTSSYEQYF. DNA for the CDR3: TGTGCCAGCAGCCAAGATCGCAGACAGGGAACAAGCTCCTACGAGCAGTACTTC.

The chain uses TRBV7-2 and TRBJ2-3; TRBD2 matches at 12 bases. The V gene end was trimmed by 5 bases and the J gene end by 2 bases; junction bases not matched to a gene: 5. CDR3 length: 16 amino acids. Germline V gene data show CDR1 as SGHTA and CDR2 as FQGNSA. The CDR3 reads CASSLGLAGNTDTQYF. CDR3 DNA sequence: TGTGCCAGCAGCCTTGGACTAGCGGGAAACACAGATACGCAGTATTTT.

The V call is TRBV5-6, the J call TRBJ2-7; 7 nucleotides align to TRBD1. From germline, CDR1 is SGHDT and CDR2 YYEEEE. The CDR3 spans 14 residues. V lost 0 bases, J lost 5 bases, and 5 bases stayed unmatched. CDR3 residues: CASSLGQGVNEQYF. In DNA form, the CDR3 reads TGTGCCAGCAGCTTGGGCCAGGGGGTAAACGAGCAGTACTTC.

The chain recombines TRBV5-1 with TRBJ2-2, with 8 bases aligning to TRBD2. The CDR3 covers 13 residues. Germline CDR1 is SGHRS and CDR2 is YFSETQ. With V trimmed by 6 bases and J by 6 bases, 4 bases remained unmatched. CDR3 sequence (DNA): TGCGCCAGCACCCTAGCGGGCTCCGGGGAGCTGTTTTTT. Translated: CASTLAGSGELFF.